This is a list of T cell receptor beta chains from one sample in a study of shared clonotypes between healthy human individuals. Assay used: immunoSEQ multiplex PCR; TCRdb lists only in-frame clones, some missing. The profile shows roughly 770,000 clones, approximately 96% of them singletons. The sample consisted of naive CD8+ T cells sorted from blood. The receptor source for this set is a man aged 25 to 45 in good health. The CDR3 runs from the conserved cysteine through the conserved F or W. Fields, in order: V gene, J gene, CDR3 protein.

v_call: TRBV29-1
j_call: TRBJ2-7
cdr3_aa: CSVVPSGSYEQYF

v_call: TRBV28
j_call: TRBJ1-5
cdr3_aa: CASSGQGNQPQHF

v_call: TRBV29-1
j_call: TRBJ2-1
cdr3_aa: CSLLAGASYNEQFF

v_call: TRBV7-2
j_call: TRBJ1-1
cdr3_aa: CASSLYQSSNTEAFF

v_call: TRBV7-3
j_call: TRBJ2-5
cdr3_aa: CASMRAGGLAGIRETQYF

v_call: TRBV4-2
j_call: TRBJ2-2
cdr3_aa: CASSPVSGSAFMGAGELFF

v_call: TRBV2
j_call: TRBJ2-1
cdr3_aa: CASRGIHLFF

v_call: TRBV2
j_call: TRBJ1-5
cdr3_aa: CASSEAVTSQPQHF

v_call: TRBV7-7
j_call: TRBJ2-6
cdr3_aa: CASSLKAGANVLTF

v_call: TRBV9
j_call: TRBJ2-7
cdr3_aa: CASSALRGGYEQYF

v_call: TRBV6-5
j_call: TRBJ1-1
cdr3_aa: CASSLSGKGNTEAFF

v_call: TRBV5-4
j_call: TRBJ1-2
cdr3_aa: CASSFELGGLRVDYGYTF

v_call: TRBV20-1
j_call: TRBJ2-1
cdr3_aa: CSARFYNEQFF

v_call: TRBV15
j_call: TRBJ2-3
cdr3_aa: CATSSVRTSGVTDTQYF

v_call: TRBV7-8
j_call: TRBJ2-2
cdr3_aa: CASSLAPGGANTGELFF

v_call: TRBV28
j_call: TRBJ2-7
cdr3_aa: CASSRTRTYTPEQYF

v_call: TRBV4-1
j_call: TRBJ2-6
cdr3_aa: CASSQDGAGANVLTF

v_call: TRBV9
j_call: TRBJ2-7
cdr3_aa: CASSPRTSGSGEQYF

v_call: TRBV14
j_call: TRBJ2-3
cdr3_aa: CASSQGSTNTDTQYF

v_call: TRBV7-9
j_call: TRBJ2-7
cdr3_aa: CASRPPDRYEQYF

v_call: TRBV27
j_call: TRBJ2-1
cdr3_aa: CASSLKGSSYNEQFF

v_call: TRBV19
j_call: TRBJ1-5
cdr3_aa: CASSVGQGYSNQPQHF

v_call: TRBV19
j_call: TRBJ1-1
cdr3_aa: CASSGVLRGGTEAFF

v_call: TRBV25-1
j_call: TRBJ1-1
cdr3_aa: CASSETLAGMNTEAFF

v_call: TRBV19
j_call: TRBJ2-3
cdr3_aa: CASSIGASGARDTQYF

v_call: TRBV4-1
j_call: TRBJ2-7
cdr3_aa: CASSQQWGQGYEQYF

v_call: TRBV27
j_call: TRBJ2-6
cdr3_aa: CASSFNRITPGTSGTGANVLTF

v_call: TRBV15
j_call: TRBJ2-3
cdr3_aa: CATSRGLETDTQYF

v_call: TRBV9
j_call: TRBJ2-1
cdr3_aa: CASSVSKGGSLYNEQFF

v_call: TRBV7-9
j_call: TRBJ2-5
cdr3_aa: CASSLVIASETQYF

v_call: TRBV7-9
j_call: TRBJ2-5
cdr3_aa: CASSHPRIQETQYF

v_call: TRBV7-3
j_call: TRBJ2-1
cdr3_aa: CASSLPSNEQFF

v_call: TRBV13
j_call: TRBJ1-5
cdr3_aa: CASSLGQGGGQPQHF

v_call: TRBV4-3
j_call: TRBJ2-1
cdr3_aa: CASSPRSGAGGSYNEQFF

v_call: TRBV10-2
j_call: TRBJ1-1
cdr3_aa: CASSESGSSQLGAFF

v_call: TRBV9
j_call: TRBJ2-5
cdr3_aa: CASSVEGAQETQYF

v_call: TRBV11-2
j_call: TRBJ2-7
cdr3_aa: CASSLTTSGRYEQYF

v_call: TRBV7-2
j_call: TRBJ2-5
cdr3_aa: CASSLSFGGGETQYF

v_call: TRBV6-1
j_call: TRBJ2-4
cdr3_aa: CASSEQGVIKNIQYF

v_call: TRBV5-6
j_call: TRBJ2-7
cdr3_aa: CASSLDRGGRLLYEEQYF

v_call: TRBV25-1
j_call: TRBJ2-1
cdr3_aa: CASSEGEAGALAYNEQFF

v_call: TRBV4-1
j_call: TRBJ2-1
cdr3_aa: CASSQLDRTDNEQFF

v_call: TRBV5-4
j_call: TRBJ2-6
cdr3_aa: CASSLSDSGANVLTF

v_call: TRBV7-9
j_call: TRBJ1-5
cdr3_aa: CASSLARDIYSNQPQHF

v_call: TRBV30
j_call: TRBJ2-1
cdr3_aa: CAWSVMTGGNEQFF

v_call: TRBV5-5
j_call: TRBJ1-1
cdr3_aa: CASSLIALVMNRGDTEAFF

v_call: TRBV7-6
j_call: TRBJ2-7
cdr3_aa: CASSSGSGFEAYEQYF

v_call: TRBV10-2
j_call: TRBJ2-7
cdr3_aa: CASSNYRDASYEQYF

v_call: TRBV28
j_call: TRBJ2-3
cdr3_aa: CASSFGRESTDTQYF

v_call: TRBV19
j_call: TRBJ2-7
cdr3_aa: CASEDRGTYEQYF

v_call: TRBV30
j_call: TRBJ1-2
cdr3_aa: CAWSATGGWDYGYTF